These 28 T cell receptor beta chains originate from one sample sequenced in a study of CD8 T cells in ankylosing spondylitis. TCRdb reprocessed the 5' RACE reads via MiXCR and lists one record per CDR3 protein. This sample has 150,000 or so distinct CDR3 sequences, with approximately 20% found just once. Specimen: blood, either unsorted or a sorted T cell fraction (not recorded which). All receptors come from a male donor with ankylosing spondylitis or in good health (not recorded which).

The rearrangement links TRBV18 to TRBJ1-5; the D is unclear. With 3 bases removed from V and 6 bases from J, the gap between germline ends came to 15 bases. This CDR3 contains 15 residues. The germline V gene encodes CDR1 KGHSH and CDR2 LQKENI. The CDR3 nucleotides read TGTGCCAGCTCACCTCGAGGTTCGCTAAGTCAGCCCCAGCATTTT. It codes for CASSPRGSLSQPQHF.

This clonotype was counted a few times. The rearrangement joins TRBV5-1 to TRBJ2-2, with TRBD2 matching over 10 bases. CDR3 size: 14 residues. V was pared by 4 bases and J by 8 bases, with 5 bases of the junction left unmatched. CDR1 is SGHRS, CDR2 YFSETQ, per germline. CDR3 sequence (DNA): TGCGCCAGCAGCAAAGGGACTAGCGCGGGGGAGCTGTTTTTT. It yields the protein CASSKGTSAGELFF. The whole variable domain, remainder taken from reference TRBV5-1 and TRBJ2-2, is KAGVTQTPRYLIKTRGQQVTLSCSPISGHRSVSWYQQTPGQGLQFLFEYFSETQRNKGNFPGRFSGRQFSNSRSEMNVSTLELGDSALYLCASSKGTSAGELFFGEGSRLTVL.

V usage is TRBV2 and J usage is TRBJ2-7, with 7 positions matching TRBD1. Trimming at V came to 8 bases and at J to 2 bases, leaving 6 bases not matched to a gene. The CDR3 length is 13 residues. CDR1 and CDR2 (germline): SNHLY, FYNNEI. The CDR3 DNA reads TGTGCCAGCGGTAAAGACAGGGCCTACGAGCAGTACTTC. Amino acids: CASGKDRAYEQYF.

The chain links TRBV28 to TRBJ1-1; D unclear. The CDR3 contains 13 residues. Trimming took 2 bases from V and 4 from J, leaving 8 bases between them. Per the germline V gene, CDR1 is MDHEN and CDR2 is SYDVKM. Here the CDR3 DNA reads TGTGCCAGCAGTTTACGGACGGGCACTGAAGCTTTCTTT. Protein: CASSLRTGTEAFF.

There are many counts of this clonotype. This rearrangement joins TRBV5-1 to TRBJ2-3, with D maybe TRBD1 (6 bases). Germline-derived CDR1 and CDR2 are SGHRS and YFSETQ. V was clipped by 0 bases and J by 6 bases, with 11 bases between them. The CDR3 spans 14 residues. The CDR3: CASSLEQGIDTQYF. The CDR3 DNA follows: TGCGCCAGCAGCTTGGAACAGGGTATCGATACGCAGTATTTT. Full variable domain (rest looked up from reference TRBV5-1 and TRBJ2-3): KAGVTQTPRYLIKTRGQQVTLSCSPISGHRSVSWYQQTPGQGLQFLFEYFSETQRNKGNFPGRFSGRQFSNSRSEMNVSTLELGDSALYLCASSLEQGIDTQYFGPGTRLTVL.

This clonotype was recorded many times. This rearrangement joins TRBV10-3 to TRBJ2-5; D is uncertain. This CDR3 contains 13 residues. Germline V CDR1 and CDR2: ENHRY, SYGVKD. Trimming removed 4 bases from V and 0 bases from J, with 6 bases in between. CDR3 sequence: CAISGGYQETQYF. The CDR3, as DNA: TGTGCCATCAGTGGTGGCTACCAAGAGACCCAGTACTTC.

This clonotype was counted a few times. The CDR3 DNA sequence: TGTGCCTCGAGAGGGGCGCGAGCTTTCTTT. It yields the protein CASRGARAFF. This rearrangement joins TRBV12-3 or TRBV12-4 to TRBJ1-1; D possibly corresponds to TRBD1 (5 bases). The V gene lost 11 bases and the J gene lost 10 bases, with 14 bases spanning the gap. This CDR3 comprises 10 residues.

This clonotype has ten or more counts. The chain recombines TRBV12-3 or TRBV12-4 with TRBJ2-2; TRBD1 is a possible D gene (6 bases). Trimming stripped 5 bases from V and 1 base from J, with 11 bases between. The CDR3 is made up of 15 amino acids. The CDR3 DNA sequence: TGTGCCAGCAGTCGGCGGACAGAGAACACCGGGGAGCTGTTTTTT. Its translation: CASSRRTENTGELFF.

The J gene is TRBJ2-1, the V gene TRBV2; 10 bases are a match to TRBD2. The CDR3 has 15 amino acids. In germline, CDR1 is SNHLY, CDR2 FYNNEI. V shed 4 bases, J shed 10 bases, and the junction held 10 bases outside the gene matches. DNA of the CDR3: TGTGCCAGCAGTGGTGGAGGACTAGCGGTGCGGGAGCAGTTCTTC. This translates into CASSGGGLAVREQFF.

This rearrangement joins TRBV6-1 to TRBJ2-5, with D unclear. Per germline, CDR1 MNHNS and CDR2 SASEGT. Trimming removed 5 bases from V and 0 bases from J, with 13 bases in between. This CDR3 has 15 amino acids. CDR3 sequence reads: CASSLYSSNQETQYF. In nucleotides, the CDR3 is TGTGCCAGCAGTCTCTATAGCAGTAACCAAGAGACCCAGTACTTC.

This clonotype was detected many times. The chain links TRBV9 to TRBJ1-1; D ambiguous. The CDR3 spans 14 residues. Trimming pared 4 bases from V and 2 bases from J, leaving 12 bases between. The germline V gene encodes CDR1 SGDLS and CDR2 YYNGEE. The CDR3 DNA reads as TGTGCCAGCAGCCCCCGGGCCCTTAACACTGAAGCTTTCTTT. It is translated as CASSPRALNTEAFF.

This sequence joins TRBV5-1 and TRBJ1-2; TRBD1 matches 11 bases. This CDR3 region has 14 residues. The V and J ends lost 4 bases and 4 bases, in that order; junction bases with no gene match: 3. Germline lookup yields CDR1 SGHRS and CDR2 YFSETQ. In nucleotides, the CDR3 is TGCGCCAGCAGCATGGGACAGGGGGGCTATGGCTACACCTTC. Protein: CASSMGQGGYGYTF.

This clonotype was counted only a few times. The J gene is TRBJ1-3, the V gene TRBV19; D is ambiguous. Germline CDR1 is LNHDA and CDR2 is SQIVND (reference sequence). The CDR3 extends over 13 amino acids. V lost 10 bases and J lost 1, with 11 bases in between. CDR3 sequence reads: CATSDISGNTIYF. The CDR3 DNA reads as TGTGCCACAAGCGACATTTCTGGAAACACCATATATTTT.

V gene TRBV28 combines with J gene TRBJ2-2; D ambiguous. The CDR3 is made up of 14 amino acids. The germline V gene encodes CDR1 MDHEN and CDR2 SYDVKM. Trimming removed 2 bases at V and 3 bases at J, with 7 bases between. The CDR3 reads CASSLGRYTGELFF. As DNA, the CDR3 is TGTGCCAGCAGTTTAGGCAGATACACCGGGGAGCTGTTTTTT.

A word on this clonotype: A much larger clone sits a single nucleotide away, making a read error possible. The chain recombines TRBV5-1 with TRBJ1-2; maybe TRBD1 (5 bases). Germline V gene sequence: CDR1 SGHRS, CDR2 YFSETQ. CDR3 length equals 14 residues. The CDR3 DNA reads TGCGACAGCAGCCCAGGACAAGGACCCTATGGCTACACCTTC. Translating gives CDSSPGQGPYGYTF.

In this sample, this clonotype turned up many times. V is TRBV6-5 and J is TRBJ1-3; D possibly corresponds to TRBD1 (5 bases). V gave up 4 bases and J gave up 1 base, with 11 bases separating them. CDR3 length: 15 residues. Germline lookup yields CDR1 MNHEY and CDR2 SVGAGI. The CDR3 sequence: CASSSPTGSGNTIYF. As DNA, the CDR3 is TGTGCCAGCAGTTCCCCAACAGGTTCTGGAAACACCATATATTTT.

This clonotype appeared a few times. This may come from a read error, since a much larger clone is one base off. The chain links TRBV20-1 to TRBJ2-5; D is uncertain. This CDR3 comprises 15 residues. Germline V gene lookup returns CDR1 DFQATT and CDR2 SNEGSKA (reference sequence). CDR3 amino acids: CSARDPAKVQEAQYF. The CDR3 DNA is TGCAGTGCTAGAGATCCGGCGAAGGTCCAAGAGGCCCAGTACTTC.

This clonotype was found many times. The rearrangement links TRBV5-4 to TRBJ2-3, with TRBD2 matching 8 bases. This CDR3 spans 15 amino acids. With 4 bases clipped from V and 1 base from J, the junction kept 5 bases outside the gene matches. Germline V CDR1 and CDR2: SGHNT, YYREEE (reference sequence). CDR3 coding DNA: TGTGCCAGCAGCCAACCGACTAGCGGCACAGATACGCAGTATTTT. It is translated as CASSQPTSGTDTQYF.

The count of this clonotype is one. A much larger clone sits a single nucleotide away, making a read error possible. The rearrangement joins TRBV7-8 to TRBJ2-1; either TRBD1 or TRBD2 may supply D (5 bases each). The CDR3 loop spans 17 amino acids. V gave up 11 bases and J gave up 4 bases, with 27 bases separating them. The germline gives CDR1 SGHVS, CDR2 FQNEAQ. The CDR3 sequence: CAGKLRGLHEGYNEQFF. The CDR3 nucleotides are TGTGCCGGCAAACTGAGGGGCCTACACGAAGGATACAATGAGCAGTTCTTC.

This clonotype was recorded at least ten times. The chain links TRBV3-1 to TRBJ1-1; D is ambiguous. CDR3 length equals 13 residues. The germline V and J ends were trimmed by 4 bases and 1 base, with 7 bases remaining between them. Germline-derived CDR1 and CDR2 are LGHDT and YNNKEL (reference sequence). The CDR3 here is CASSRLENTEAFF. The CDR3 DNA follows: TGTGCCAGCAGCCGGCTGGAGAACACTGAAGCTTTCTTT.

This rearrangement joins TRBV23-1 to TRBJ2-5; 8 nucleotides agree with TRBD2. TRBV23-1 carries the ORF label, with uncertain function. This CDR3 region has 15 residues. With 3 bases clipped from V and 3 bases from J, the junction kept 6 bases outside the gene matches. The CDR3 DNA sequence: TGCGCCAGCAGTCATTTAACTAGCGGAGAAGAGACCCAGTACTTC. It is translated as CASSHLTSGEETQYF.

Concerning this clonotype: A read error is possible here, since a much larger clone lies one base away. The chain combines TRBV5-1 with TRBJ1-1; unclear D gene. CDR3 length: 14 amino acids. Germline V gives CDR1 SGHRS, CDR2 YFSETQ. CDR3 DNA: TGCGCCGGCAGCTTGAACAGAATCAGGAGTGAAGCTTTCTTT. It encodes CAGSLNRIRSEAFF.

The sample holds many counts of this clonotype. The V and J genes are TRBV10-3 and TRBJ1-3, with D unclear. CDR1 and CDR2 from the germline V gene are ENHRY and SYGVKD. This CDR3 region has 15 residues. With 3 bases removed from V and 0 bases from J, the gap between germline ends came to 9 bases. The CDR3 coding sequence is TGTGCCATCAGTGAATCCCGGAGCTCTGGAAACACCATATATTTT. This gives the protein CAISESRSSGNTIYF.

In its sample, this clonotype was seen many times. V gene TRBV5-1 combines with J gene TRBJ2-2, with a weak D call TRBD2 (5 bases). Germline V gene data show CDR1 as SGHRS and CDR2 as YFSETQ. The CDR3 spans 15 residues. The V gene lost 2 bases and the J gene lost 3 bases, with 11 bases spanning the gap. CDR3 protein: CASSFRDVDTGELFF. In nucleotides, the CDR3 is TGCGCCAGCAGCTTTCGGGATGTGGACACCGGGGAGCTGTTTTTT.

This clonotype has at least ten counts. The CDR3 nucleotides are TGCAGTGCTAGAGATGTTCTAGCGGGGCAAGAGACCCAGTACTTC. Amino acids: CSARDVLAGQETQYF. The chain joins TRBV20-1 to TRBJ2-5; TRBD2 agrees at 9 bases. CDR3 length: 15 amino acids. The V segment lost 0 bases and the J segment 2 bases; nucleotides outside the gene matches: 4. Per the germline V gene, CDR1 is DFQATT and CDR2 is SNEGSKA (reference sequence).

The chain couples TRBV19 to TRBJ1-6; D possibly corresponds to TRBD1 (5 bases). The CDR3 runs 15 residues. The V end was cut by 3 bases, the J end by 9 bases, with 15 bases between. Germline CDR1 reads LNHDA; CDR2 reads SQIVND (reference sequence). CDR3 protein: CASSIGGARTSPLHF. The CDR3 DNA follows: TGTGCCAGTAGTATCGGAGGGGCGCGGACTTCACCCCTCCACTTT.

This clonotype has at least ten counts. The rearrangement uses TRBV5-1 and TRBJ1-1, with 8 positions matching TRBD1. This CDR3 contains 12 residues. Germline values: CDR1 SGHRS, CDR2 YFSETQ. The ends lost 4 bases at V and 13 bases at J; junction bases unmatched: 9. CDR3 DNA sequence: TGCGCCAGCAGCCTCGGTCGGGACAGGAGTTTCTTT. Protein sequence: CASSLGRDRSFF.

This clonotype showed up just a few times. The rearrangement links TRBV7-8 to TRBJ2-7; D is uncertain. Germline V gives CDR1 SGHVS, CDR2 FQNEAQ. The CDR3 runs 14 residues. With 2 bases removed from V and 3 bases from J, the gap between germline ends came to 11 bases. In nucleotides, the CDR3 is TGTGCCAGCAGCTTATACGAGAGGAACTACGAGCAGTACTTC. This encodes CASSLYERNYEQYF.